This T cell receptor (beta chain) was found in a study of T cell changes during pregnancy in multiple sclerosis. Libraries were prepared by immunoSEQ multiplex PCR; TCRdb keeps only in-frame clonotypes and omits some of them. The table lists about 38,000 clones, 80% to 95% of them singletons. The CDR3 has 18 residues. Per germline, CDR1 SGDLS and CDR2 YYNGEE. V was shortened by 0 bases and J by 10 bases, with 23 bases between the two germline ends. This chain uses TRBV9 with TRBJ1-6; D unclear. This sequence was found in a female donor in good health, enrolled as a control in a pregnancy study. The sample in question was CD4+ T cells from peripheral blood mononuclear cells, obtained after pregnancy. Here the CDR3 reads CASSVAPPGDGSRSPLHF. The DNA for the CDR3 is TGTGCCAGCAGCGTAGCGCCCCCTGGAGACGGGAGTAGGTCACCCCTCCACTTT.